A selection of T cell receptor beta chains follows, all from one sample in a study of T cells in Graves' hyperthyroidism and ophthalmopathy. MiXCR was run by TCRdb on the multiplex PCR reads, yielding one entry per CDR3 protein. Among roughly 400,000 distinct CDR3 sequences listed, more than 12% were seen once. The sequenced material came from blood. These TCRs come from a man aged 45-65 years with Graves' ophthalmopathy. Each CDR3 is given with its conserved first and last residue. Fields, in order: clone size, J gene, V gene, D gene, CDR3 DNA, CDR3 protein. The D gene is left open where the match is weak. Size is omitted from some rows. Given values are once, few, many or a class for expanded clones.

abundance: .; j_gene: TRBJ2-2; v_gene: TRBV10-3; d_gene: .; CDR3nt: TGTGCCATCAGTGAGTCTTGGGGGGATTCGACCGGGGAGCTGTTTTTT; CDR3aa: CAISESWGDSTGELFF
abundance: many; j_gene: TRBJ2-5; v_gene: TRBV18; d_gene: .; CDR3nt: TGTGCCAGCTCACCAGGGATGTCGGAGACCCAGTACTTC; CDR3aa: CASSPGMSETQYF
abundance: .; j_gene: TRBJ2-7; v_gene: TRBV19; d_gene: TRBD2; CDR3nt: TGTGCCACCGACGCCGGGGGGACCTCCTACGAGCAGTACTTC; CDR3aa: CATDAGGTSYEQYF
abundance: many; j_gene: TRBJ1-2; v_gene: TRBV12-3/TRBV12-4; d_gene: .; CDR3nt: TGTGCCAGCAGTATCGACAGGACTTACACCTTC; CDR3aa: CASSIDRTYTF
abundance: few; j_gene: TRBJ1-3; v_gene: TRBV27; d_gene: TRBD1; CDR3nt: TGTGCCAGCAGTTTCCAGGGGGCCCCTGGAAACACCATATATTTT; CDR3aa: CASSFQGAPGNTIYF
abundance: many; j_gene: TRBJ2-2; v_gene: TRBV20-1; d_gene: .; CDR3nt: TGCAGTGCTAGAGATCCCGGGGGATACACCGGGGAGCTGTTTTTT; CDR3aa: CSARDPGGYTGELFF
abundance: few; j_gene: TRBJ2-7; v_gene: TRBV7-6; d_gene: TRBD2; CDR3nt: TGTGCCAGCAGCTTAGTATTAGCGGGAGGCGTTTTTGAGCAGTACTTC; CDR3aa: CASSLVLAGGVFEQYF
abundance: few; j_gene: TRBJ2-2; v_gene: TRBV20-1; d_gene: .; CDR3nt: TGCAGTGCTAGAAGGCGGACCGGGGAGCTGTTTTTT; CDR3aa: CSARRRTGELFF
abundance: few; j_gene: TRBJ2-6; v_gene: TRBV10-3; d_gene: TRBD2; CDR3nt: TGTGCCATCAGTGACAGCGGGAGATCTGGTGGGGCCAACGTCCTGACTTTC; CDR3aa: CAISDSGRSGGANVLTF
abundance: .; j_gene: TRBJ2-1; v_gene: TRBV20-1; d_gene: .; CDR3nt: TGCAGTGCGCCGACCGACAATGAACAGCTCTTC; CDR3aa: CSAPTDNEQLF